These 30 T cell receptor beta chains came from one sample sequenced in a study of tumor-infiltrating lymphocytes in localized non-small cell lung cancer. TCRdb keeps only in-frame clones here, not all; method: immunoSEQ multiplex PCR. The sample consists of about 7,100 clones, 70% to 80% of them appearing once. Sequencing used uninvolved lung tissue not adjacent to the tumor. The receptors here all came from a human donor with non-small cell lung cancer.

The chain carries TRBV11-3 and TRBJ2-7, with TRBD1 matching 9 bases. Looked up from germline, CDR1 is SGHNT and CDR2 is YENEEA. CDR3 length: 16 residues. J gave up 6 bases and V 1 base, and 10 bases lay outside the gene matches. The CDR3 DNA reads as TGTGCCAGCAGCTTAGCCACCGGGACAGGGCCGGGCGAGCAGTACTTC. Its protein is CASSLATGTGPGEQYF.

CDR3 residues: CASSIGAASGRVARELFF. The CDR3 nucleotides read TGTGCCAGTAGTATTGGGGCGGCTAGCGGGAGGGTGGCCAGGGAGCTGTTTTTT. The chain links TRBV19 to TRBJ2-2; 12 bases line up with TRBD2. Germline CDR1 is LNHDA and CDR2 is SQIVND (reference sequence). CDR3 length equals 18 residues. The V gene end was trimmed by 3 bases and the J gene end by 9 bases; junction bases not matched to a gene: 14.

The V gene is TRBV7-2, the J gene TRBJ1-1; TRBD1 matches 7 bases. The V gene's germline CDR1 is SGHTA and CDR2 FQGNSA. CDR3 size: 14 residues. The trim removed 4 bases at V and 1 base at J, leaving 3 bases unmatched. The CDR3 DNA sequence: TGTGCCAGCAGCTCCCACAGGGGGAACACTGAAGCTTTCTTT. As protein: CASSSHRGNTEAFF.

V and J are TRBV30 and TRBJ1-1; a weak D match, TRBD1 (6 bases). CDR3 length: 12 residues. V shed 4 bases and J shed 6 bases, with 12 bases lying between them. The germline gives CDR1 GTSNPN, CDR2 SVGIG (reference sequence). CDR3 in DNA: TGTGCCTGGAATTCGGGGGGCCCTGAAGCTTTCTTT. It specifies CAWNSGGPEAFF. Drawing the rest from reference TRBV30 and TRBJ1-1, the complete variable domain is SQTIHQWPATLVQPVGSPLSLECTVEGTSNPNLYWYRQAAGRGLQLLFYSVGIGQISSEVPQNLSASRPQDRQFILSSKKLLLSDSGFYLCAWNSGGPEAFFGQGTRLTVV.

This sequence joins TRBV30 and TRBJ1-1; 8 nucleotides agree with TRBD1. J lost 7 bases, V lost 3 bases, and 7 bases had no gene match. CDR3 length: 13 residues. Germline CDR1 reads GTSNPN; CDR2 reads SVGIG (reference sequence). CDR3 sequence (DNA): TGTGCCTGGAGCTTCGGGGACAGGCGTGAAGCTTTCTTT. As protein: CAWSFGDRREAFF.

The DNA for the CDR3 is TGTGCCAGCAGCTTACTTGATTCGGGGAGGACTCTAACGTATTTT. It specifies CASSLLDSGRTLTYF. The chain links TRBV7-2 to TRBJ2-3; the D gene is possibly TRBD2 (6 bases). Germline lookup yields CDR1 SGHTA and CDR2 FQGNSA. Trimming pared 2 bases from V and 14 bases from J, leaving 23 bases between. The CDR3 has 15 amino acids.

DNA of the CDR3: TGTGCCAGCACGCCGGGACGAAACACAGATACGCAGTATTTT. Amino acid sequence: CASTPGRNTDTQYF. This chain connects TRBV27 to TRBJ2-3; the D call may be TRBD1 or TRBD2 (5 bases each). Germline lookup yields CDR1 MNHEY and CDR2 SMNVEV (reference sequence). The CDR3 extends over 14 amino acids. The ends were cut back, 7 bases at V and 2 bases at J, with 13 bases in the middle.

The V call is TRBV5-1, the J call TRBJ2-6; D gene ambiguous. Germline CDR1 is SGHRS and CDR2 is YFSETQ. V was cut by 1 base and J by 1 base, with 12 bases left in between. The CDR3 consists of 17 residues. CDR3 nucleotide sequence: TGCGCCAGCAGCTTGATGTCGCGCGATTCTGGGGCCAACGTCCTGACTTTC. Translation: CASSLMSRDSGANVLTF.

The chain joins TRBV7-2 to TRBJ2-5, with D perhaps TRBD1 or TRBD2 (5 bases each). The CDR3 length is 14 residues. Trimming removed 1 base at V and 5 bases at J, with 11 bases between. Looked up from germline, CDR1 is SGHTA and CDR2 is FQGNSA. The CDR3 nucleotides read TGTGCCAGCAGCTTAGGTCGGTGGGGGGAGACCCAGTACTTC. It translates to CASSLGRWGETQYF.

This chain joins TRBV11-3 and TRBJ2-3; tentative D call: TRBD2 (8 bases). Germline CDR1 is SGHNT and CDR2 is YENEEA. V dropped 4 bases and J dropped 2 bases, with 19 bases sitting between them. This CDR3 has 17 residues. The CDR3 loop reads CASSSGDSGGYTDTQYF. Here the CDR3 DNA reads TGTGCCAGCAGCTCAGGGGACAGCGGGGGTTACACAGATACGCAGTATTTT.

The genes are TRBV5-6 and TRBJ1-2; tentative D call: TRBD1 (5 bases). Germline loops: CDR1 SGHDT, CDR2 YYEEEE. CDR3 length: 13 amino acids. V lost 0 bases to trimming and J lost 7 bases, with 10 bases between them. CDR3 loop: CASSLVQGSGYTF. The CDR3 DNA reads as TGTGCCAGCAGCTTGGTGCAGGGTAGTGGCTACACCTTC.

The sample holds a few counts of this clone. The rearrangement links TRBV7-2 to TRBJ2-7; 15 nucleotides align to TRBD2. Germline CDR1 SGHTA, CDR2 FQGNSA. The CDR3 has 14 amino acids. The ends lost 5 bases at V and 7 bases at J; junction bases unmatched: 3. The chain's CDR3 is CASSRGTSGREQYF. The DNA of the CDR3 is TGTGCCAGCAGCCGCGGGACTAGCGGGAGGGAGCAGTACTTC.

The rearrangement links TRBV5-4 to TRBJ2-1; TRBD2 matches 14 bases. Germline-derived CDR1 and CDR2 are SGHNT and YYREEE (reference sequence). CDR3 size: 14 residues. Unmatched junction bases numbered 1, after V lost 3 bases and J lost 8 bases. The chain's CDR3 is CASSSGLAGDEQFF. In DNA, the CDR3 is TGTGCCAGCAGCTCGGGACTAGCGGGAGATGAGCAGTTCTTC.

The chain has TRBV9 and TRBJ2-1, with 9 bases fitting TRBD1. The CDR3 has 15 amino acids. The V gene end was trimmed by 2 bases and the J gene end by 4 bases; junction bases not matched to a gene: 4. Germline V CDR1 and CDR2: SGDLS, YYNGEE. In DNA, the CDR3 is TGTGCCAGCAGCGTGGGGACAGGGACATACAATGAGCAGTTCTTC. This gives the protein CASSVGTGTYNEQFF.

The chain has TRBV25-1 and TRBJ2-6; D gene uncertain. The CDR3 contains 17 residues. Germline values: CDR1 MGHDK, CDR2 SYGVNS. V was clipped by 2 bases and J by 0 bases, with 11 bases between them. This chain's CDR3 is CASSETGFSSGANVLTF. In DNA, the CDR3 is TGTGCCAGCAGTGAAACTGGTTTTAGCTCTGGGGCCAACGTCCTGACTTTC.

The rearrangement uses TRBV11-2 and TRBJ2-7, with D possibly matching TRBD2 (8 bases). The CDR3 sequence is 18 residues long. V lost 5 bases, J lost 2 bases, and 25 bases lay in between. CDR1 and CDR2 from the germline V gene are SGHAT and FQNNGV. For the CDR3, the DNA is TGTGCCAGCAGCCCCTCGGGAGGGGGGACAGAGAATCCCTACGAGCAGTACTTC. This codes for CASSPSGGGTENPYEQYF.

This sequence joins TRBV29-1 and TRBJ2-3; D is uncertain. V was trimmed by 0 bases and J by 1 base, leaving 14 bases between them. Germline loops: CDR1 SQVTM, CDR2 ANQGSEA. The CDR3 extends over 16 amino acids. The CDR3 DNA reads TGCAGCGTTGAAGAGCCGGGCTTTCGCCGCACAGATACGCAGTATTTT. Its translation is CSVEEPGFRRTDTQYF.

This clone was counted once. This chain joins TRBV19 and TRBJ2-5; the D gene is possibly TRBD1 (5 bases). The V and J ends lost 3 bases and 1 base respectively, with 12 bases between them. Germline CDR1 and CDR2: LNHDA and SQIVND (reference sequence). The CDR3 is 15 amino acids. The CDR3 region is CASSIRRQSQETQYF. CDR3 in DNA: TGTGCCAGTAGTATCCGACGACAGTCCCAAGAGACCCAGTACTTC. The full variable domain, its missing parts supplied by reference TRBV19 and TRBJ2-5, is DGGITQSPKYLFRKEGQNVTLSCEQNLNHDAMYWYRQDPGQGLRLIYYSQIVNDFQKGDIAEGYSVSREKKESFPLTVTSAQKNPTAFYLCASSIRRQSQETQYFGPGTRLLVL.

The V gene is TRBV30, the J gene TRBJ2-3; D is ambiguous. The CDR3 is made up of 11 amino acids. CDR1 GTSNPN and CDR2 SVGIG come from the germline V gene (reference sequence). V was pared by 0 bases and J by 9 bases, with 7 bases between. DNA of the CDR3: TGTGCCTGGAGTGTTATGGGAACGCAGTATTTT. It yields the protein CAWSVMGTQYF.

V and J are TRBV5-6 and TRBJ2-1, with D possibly matching TRBD2 (6 bases). V was trimmed by 0 bases and J by 8 bases, leaving 9 bases between them. From germline, CDR1 is SGHDT and CDR2 YYEEEE. This CDR3 has 13 amino acids. The CDR3 DNA sequence: TGTGCCAGCAGCTTGGGGTCGGGGGATGAGCAGTTCTTC. It codes for CASSLGSGDEQFF.

This rearrangement joins TRBV7-2 to TRBJ2-7, with 9 bases identical to TRBD1. Germline assignment: CDR1 SGHTA and CDR2 FQGNSA. CDR3 length equals 14 residues. V lost 5 bases to trimming and J lost 6 bases; unmatched junction nucleotides: 8. The CDR3 nucleotides are TGTGCCAGCAGCCCGAGGGGGACAGGGTCCGAGCAGTACTTC. This gives the protein CASSPRGTGSEQYF.

The genes are TRBV4-2 and TRBJ2-2; D gene uncertain. The V and J ends lost 0 bases and 4 bases respectively, with 6 bases between them. This CDR3 comprises 14 residues. Per the germline V gene, CDR1 is LGHNA and CDR2 is YNFKEQ. The CDR3 sequence: CASSQDFFTGELFF. CDR3 in DNA: TGTGCCAGCAGCCAAGATTTCTTCACCGGGGAGCTGTTTTTT.

This clone was seen more than once but under ten times. The chain is built from TRBV5-4 and TRBJ2-2; perhaps TRBD2 as D (5 bases). Germline loops: CDR1 SGHNT, CDR2 YYREEE (reference sequence). The CDR3 extends over 17 amino acids. Trimming pared 1 base from V and 0 bases from J, leaving 13 bases between. The CDR3 DNA sequence: TGTGCCAGCAGCTTGCATCGTTCGGGAACGAACACCGGGGAGCTGTTTTTT. Protein: CASSLHRSGTNTGELFF.

V usage is TRBV7-2 and J usage is TRBJ2-3; D uncertain. The CDR3 contains 16 residues. Trimming took off 1 base at V and 2 bases at J, with 13 bases between the two ends. Germline V lookup: CDR1 SGHTA, CDR2 FQGNSA. Here the CDR3 reads CASSLGGRLITDTQYF. CDR3 DNA sequence: TGTGCCAGCAGCTTAGGTGGACGGCTAATCACAGATACGCAGTATTTT.

The chain is built from TRBV9 and TRBJ2-1; 10 bases agree with TRBD2. The CDR3 contains 15 residues. Germline CDR1 is SGDLS and CDR2 is YYNGEE. J was trimmed by 0 bases and V by 4 bases; bases with no gene match: 1. The CDR3 loop reads CASSSSGSSYNEQFF. In DNA, the CDR3 is TGTGCCAGCAGCTCTAGCGGGAGCTCCTACAATGAGCAGTTCTTC.

This clone appeared a few times. The chain couples TRBV6-5 to TRBJ2-5; D gene unclear. V was shortened by 7 bases and J by 6 bases, with 12 bases between the two germline ends. The CDR3 has 12 residues. The germline V gene has CDR1 MNHEY and CDR2 SVGAGI. In DNA form, the CDR3 reads TGTGCCAGCAACTCCCCGCTGAAGACCCAGTACTTC. As protein: CASNSPLKTQYF.

The rearrangement joins TRBV5-4 to TRBJ2-3, with a possible D match to TRBD2 (6 bases). The CDR3 covers 17 residues. The V end lost 1 base, the J end lost 6 bases, and 21 bases lay between the germline ends. CDR1 is SGHNT and CDR2 is YYREEE in the germline V gene (reference sequence). The chain's CDR3 is CASSLRGGRPTTDTQYF. The CDR3 DNA reads as TGTGCCAGCAGCTTGAGAGGAGGGAGGCCAACAACGGATACGCAGTATTTT.

This clone was detected a few times. This rearrangement joins TRBV4-3 to TRBJ1-2; D not resolved. Germline-derived CDR1 and CDR2 are LGHNA and YSLEER. CDR3 length: 14 amino acids. Trimming pared 1 base from V and 8 bases from J, leaving 14 bases between. The CDR3 DNA sequence: TGCGCCAGCAGCCAAGTTTTGGGCGGGAGGGGCTACACCTTC. Translating gives CASSQVLGGRGYTF.

The chain uses TRBV6-6 and TRBJ2-3, with D possibly being TRBD1 or TRBD2 (5 bases each). The germline CDR1 and CDR2 sequences are MNHNY and SVGAGI (reference sequence). V was shortened by 0 bases and J by 0 bases, with 10 bases between the two germline ends. This CDR3 is 16 amino acids long. DNA of the CDR3: TGTGCCAGCAGTTACTCGAGGGGTTATAGCACAGATACGCAGTATTTT. Amino acid sequence: CASSYSRGYSTDTQYF.

The rearrangement joins TRBV4-2 to TRBJ2-1, with TRBD2 as a possible D gene (5 bases). Per germline, CDR1 LGHNA and CDR2 YNFKEQ. The CDR3 consists of 19 residues. V lost 0 bases and J lost 3, with 21 bases in between. Here the CDR3 DNA reads TGTGCCAGCAGCCAAGAGACCCTACTACTAGAATTAGACTACAATGAGCAGTTCTTC. Translating gives CASSQETLLLELDYNEQFF.